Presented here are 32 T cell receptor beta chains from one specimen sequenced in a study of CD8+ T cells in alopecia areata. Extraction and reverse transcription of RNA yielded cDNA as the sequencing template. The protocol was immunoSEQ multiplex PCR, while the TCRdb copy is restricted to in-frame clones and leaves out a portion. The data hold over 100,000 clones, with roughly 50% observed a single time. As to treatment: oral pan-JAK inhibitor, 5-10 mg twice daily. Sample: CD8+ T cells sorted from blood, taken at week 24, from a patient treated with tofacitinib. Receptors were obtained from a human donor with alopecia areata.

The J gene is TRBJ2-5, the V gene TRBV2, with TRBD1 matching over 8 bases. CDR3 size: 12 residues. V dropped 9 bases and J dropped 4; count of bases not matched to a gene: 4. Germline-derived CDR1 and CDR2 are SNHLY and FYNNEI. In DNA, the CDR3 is TGTGCCAGGGACAGGGACGGAGAGACCCAGTACTTC. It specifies CARDRDGETQYF.

CDR3 in amino acids: CAGGSGGNSPLHF. DNA of the CDR3: TGTGCCGGAGGATCTGGGGGTAATTCACCCCTCCACTTT. The chain combines TRBV6-6 with TRBJ1-6; TRBD1 is a possible D gene (5 bases). The CDR3 is made up of 13 amino acids. Germline V CDR1 and CDR2: MNHNY, SVGAGI (reference sequence). Trimming removed 11 bases from V and 6 bases from J, with 14 bases in between.

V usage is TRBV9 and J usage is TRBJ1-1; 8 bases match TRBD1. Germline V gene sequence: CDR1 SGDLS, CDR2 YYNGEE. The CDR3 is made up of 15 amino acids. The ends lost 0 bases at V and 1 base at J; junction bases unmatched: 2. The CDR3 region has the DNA TGTGCCAGCAGCGTAGATGGGACAGGGAACACTGAAGCTTTCTTT. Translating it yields CASSVDGTGNTEAFF.

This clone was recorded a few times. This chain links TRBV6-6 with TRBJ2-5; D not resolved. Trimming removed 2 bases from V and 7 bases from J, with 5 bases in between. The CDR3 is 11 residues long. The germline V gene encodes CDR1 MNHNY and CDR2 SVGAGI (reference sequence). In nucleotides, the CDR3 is TGTGCCAGCAGTTACGAAAGGACCCAGTACTTC. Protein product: CASSYERTQYF.

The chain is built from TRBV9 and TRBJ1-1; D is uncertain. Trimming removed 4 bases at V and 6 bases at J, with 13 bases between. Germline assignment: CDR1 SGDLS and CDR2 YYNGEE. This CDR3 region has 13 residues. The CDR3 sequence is CASSPPTDSEAFF. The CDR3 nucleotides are TGTGCCAGCAGCCCCCCGACCGACTCTGAAGCTTTCTTT.

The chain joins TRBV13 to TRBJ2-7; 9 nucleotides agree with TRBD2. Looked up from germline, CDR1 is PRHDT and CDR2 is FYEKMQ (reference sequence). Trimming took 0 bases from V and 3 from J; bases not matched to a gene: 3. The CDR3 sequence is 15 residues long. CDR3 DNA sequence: TGTGCCAGCAGCTTAGGGACTAGCGGAATCTACGAGCAGTACTTC. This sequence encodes CASSLGTSGIYEQYF.

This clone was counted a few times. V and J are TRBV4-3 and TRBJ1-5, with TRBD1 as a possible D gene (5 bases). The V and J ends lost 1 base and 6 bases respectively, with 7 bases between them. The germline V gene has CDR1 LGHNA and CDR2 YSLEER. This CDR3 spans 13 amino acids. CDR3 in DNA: TGCGCCAGCAGCCAAGTGGGGGGTCAGCCCCAGCATTTT. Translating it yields CASSQVGGQPQHF.

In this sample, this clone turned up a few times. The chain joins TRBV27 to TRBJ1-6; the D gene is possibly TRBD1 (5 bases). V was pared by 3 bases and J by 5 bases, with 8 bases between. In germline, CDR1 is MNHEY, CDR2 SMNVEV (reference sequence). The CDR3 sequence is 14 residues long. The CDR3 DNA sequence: TGTGCCAGCAGTTTGGGACGGGATAATTCACCCCTCCACTTT. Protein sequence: CASSLGRDNSPLHF.

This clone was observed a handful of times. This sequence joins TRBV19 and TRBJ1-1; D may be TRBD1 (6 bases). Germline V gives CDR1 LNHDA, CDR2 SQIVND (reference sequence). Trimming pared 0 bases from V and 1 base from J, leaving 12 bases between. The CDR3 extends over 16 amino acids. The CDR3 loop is CASSIDSGHGNTEAFF. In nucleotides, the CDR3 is TGTGCCAGTAGTATAGATTCGGGACATGGGAACACTGAAGCTTTCTTT. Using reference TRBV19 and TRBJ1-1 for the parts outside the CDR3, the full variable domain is DGGITQSPKYLFRKEGQNVTLSCEQNLNHDAMYWYRQDPGQGLRLIYYSQIVNDFQKGDIAEGYSVSREKKESFPLTVTSAQKNPTAFYLCASSIDSGHGNTEAFFGQGTRLTVV.

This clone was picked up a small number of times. This chain's CDR3 is CASSIQGDYEQYF. CDR3 sequence (DNA): TGTGCCAGTAGTATCCAGGGGGACTACGAGCAGTACTTC. The chain combines TRBV19 with TRBJ2-7; TRBD1 matches at 7 bases. The CDR3 covers 13 residues. The junction had 2 bases not matched to a gene; V was cut back by 3 bases and J by 3 bases. CDR1 and CDR2 (germline): LNHDA, SQIVND (reference sequence).

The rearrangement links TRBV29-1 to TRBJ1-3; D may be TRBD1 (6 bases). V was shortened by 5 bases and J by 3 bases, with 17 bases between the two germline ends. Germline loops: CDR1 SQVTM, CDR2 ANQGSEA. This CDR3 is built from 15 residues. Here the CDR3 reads CSVLEGVAGGNTIYF. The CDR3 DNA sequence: TGCAGCGTTTTGGAGGGGGTTGCCGGTGGAAACACCATATATTTT.

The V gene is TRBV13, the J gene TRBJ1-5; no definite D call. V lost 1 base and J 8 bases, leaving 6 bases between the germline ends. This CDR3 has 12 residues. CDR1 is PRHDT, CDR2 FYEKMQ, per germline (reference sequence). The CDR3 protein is CASSLAGEPQHF. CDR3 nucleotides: TGTGCCAGCAGCTTAGCGGGAGAGCCCCAGCATTTT.

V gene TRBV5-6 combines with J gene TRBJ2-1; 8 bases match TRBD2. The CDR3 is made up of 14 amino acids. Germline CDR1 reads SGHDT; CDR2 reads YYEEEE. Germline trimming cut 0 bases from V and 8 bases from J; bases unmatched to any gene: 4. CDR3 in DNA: TGTGCCAGCAGCTTGGGGCTAGCGGGCGATGAGCAGTTCTTC. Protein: CASSLGLAGDEQFF.

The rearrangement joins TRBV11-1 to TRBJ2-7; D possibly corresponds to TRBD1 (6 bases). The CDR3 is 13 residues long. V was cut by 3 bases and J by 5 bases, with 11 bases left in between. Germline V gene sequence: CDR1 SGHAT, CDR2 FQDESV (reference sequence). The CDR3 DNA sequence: TGTGCCAGCAGCTTCCCAGGGGACAACGAGCAGTACTTC. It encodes CASSFPGDNEQYF.

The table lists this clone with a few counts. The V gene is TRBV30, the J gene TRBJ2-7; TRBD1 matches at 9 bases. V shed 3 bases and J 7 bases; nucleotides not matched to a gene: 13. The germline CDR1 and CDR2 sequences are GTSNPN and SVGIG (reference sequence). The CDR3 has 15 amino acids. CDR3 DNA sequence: TGTGCCTGGAGGGACTGGGACAGGGCCGCTAATGAGCAGTACTTC. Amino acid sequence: CAWRDWDRAANEQYF.

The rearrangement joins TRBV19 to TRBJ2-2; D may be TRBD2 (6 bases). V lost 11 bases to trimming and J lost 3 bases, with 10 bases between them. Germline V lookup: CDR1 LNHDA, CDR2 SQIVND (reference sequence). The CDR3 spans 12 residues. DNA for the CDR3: TGTGCCGGGACTGGCGACACCGGGGAGCTGTTTTTT. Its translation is CAGTGDTGELFF.

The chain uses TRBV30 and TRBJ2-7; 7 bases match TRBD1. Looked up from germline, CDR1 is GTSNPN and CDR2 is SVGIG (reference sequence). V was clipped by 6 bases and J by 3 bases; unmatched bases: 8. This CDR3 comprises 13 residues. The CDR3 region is CACLSTGNYEQYF. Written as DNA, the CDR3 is TGTGCCTGCCTTTCGACAGGGAACTACGAGCAGTACTTC.

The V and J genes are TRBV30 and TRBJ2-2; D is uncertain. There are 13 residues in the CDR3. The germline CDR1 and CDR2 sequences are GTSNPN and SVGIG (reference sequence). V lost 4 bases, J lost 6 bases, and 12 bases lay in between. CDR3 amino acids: CAWNSVYPGELFF. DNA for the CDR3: TGTGCCTGGAATTCAGTTTACCCCGGGGAGCTGTTTTTT.

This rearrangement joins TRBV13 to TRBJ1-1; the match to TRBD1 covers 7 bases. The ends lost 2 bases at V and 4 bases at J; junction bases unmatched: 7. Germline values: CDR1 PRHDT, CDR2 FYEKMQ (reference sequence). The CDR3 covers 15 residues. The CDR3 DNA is TGTGCCAGCAGCTTAAGTATGGACAGGTTCACTGAAGCTTTCTTT. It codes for CASSLSMDRFTEAFF.

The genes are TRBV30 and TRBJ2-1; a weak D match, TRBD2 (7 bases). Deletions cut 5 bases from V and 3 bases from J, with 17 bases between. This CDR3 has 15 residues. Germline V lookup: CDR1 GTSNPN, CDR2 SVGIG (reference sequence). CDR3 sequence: CAWENWGGGYNEQFF. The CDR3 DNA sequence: TGTGCCTGGGAGAATTGGGGAGGGGGCTACAATGAGCAGTTCTTC.

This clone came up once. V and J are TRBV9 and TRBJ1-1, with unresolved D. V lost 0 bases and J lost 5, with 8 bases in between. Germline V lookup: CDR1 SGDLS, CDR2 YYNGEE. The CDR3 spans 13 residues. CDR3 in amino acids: CASSVVSGTEAFF. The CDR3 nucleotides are TGTGCCAGCAGCGTAGTATCGGGAACTGAAGCTTTCTTT.

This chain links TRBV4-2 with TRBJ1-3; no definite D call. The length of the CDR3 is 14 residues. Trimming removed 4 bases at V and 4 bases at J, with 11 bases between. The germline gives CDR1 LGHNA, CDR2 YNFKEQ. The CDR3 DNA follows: TGTGCCAGCAGCCGACCGGCGTCGGGAAACACCATATATTTT. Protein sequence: CASSRPASGNTIYF.

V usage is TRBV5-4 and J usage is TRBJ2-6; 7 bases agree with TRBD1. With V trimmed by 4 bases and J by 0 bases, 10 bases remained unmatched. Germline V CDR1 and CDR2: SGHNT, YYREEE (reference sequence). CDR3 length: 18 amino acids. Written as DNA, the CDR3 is TGTGCCAGCAGCCCCTGGGACAGTTCCAACTCTGGGGCCAACGTCCTGACTTTC. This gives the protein CASSPWDSSNSGANVLTF.

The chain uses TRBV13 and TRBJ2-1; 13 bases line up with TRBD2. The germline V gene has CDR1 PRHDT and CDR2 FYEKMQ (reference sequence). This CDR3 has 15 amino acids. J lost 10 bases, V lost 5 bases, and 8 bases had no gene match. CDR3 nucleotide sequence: TGTGCCAGCAGCCCCCCAACTAGCGGGGGGGTCGAGCAGTTCTTC. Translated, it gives CASSPPTSGGVEQFF.

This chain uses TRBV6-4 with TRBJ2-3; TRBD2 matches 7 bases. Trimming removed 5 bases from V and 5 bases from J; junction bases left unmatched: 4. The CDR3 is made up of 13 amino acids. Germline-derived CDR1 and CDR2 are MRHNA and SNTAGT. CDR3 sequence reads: CASSREGQDTQYF. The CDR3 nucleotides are TGTGCCAGCAGTAGGGAGGGGCAAGATACGCAGTATTTT.

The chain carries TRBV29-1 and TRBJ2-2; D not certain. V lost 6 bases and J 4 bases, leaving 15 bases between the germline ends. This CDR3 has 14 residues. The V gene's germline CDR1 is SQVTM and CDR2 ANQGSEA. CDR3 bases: TGCAGCGTCTACGACTCGACGGGCACCGGGGAGCTGTTTTTT. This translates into CSVYDSTGTGELFF.

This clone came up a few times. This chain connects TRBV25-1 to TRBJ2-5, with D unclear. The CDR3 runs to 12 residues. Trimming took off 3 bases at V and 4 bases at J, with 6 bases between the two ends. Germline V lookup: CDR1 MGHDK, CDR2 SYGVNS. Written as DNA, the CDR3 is TGTGCCAGCAGTGACCCCATAGAGACCCAGTACTTC. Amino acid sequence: CASSDPIETQYF.

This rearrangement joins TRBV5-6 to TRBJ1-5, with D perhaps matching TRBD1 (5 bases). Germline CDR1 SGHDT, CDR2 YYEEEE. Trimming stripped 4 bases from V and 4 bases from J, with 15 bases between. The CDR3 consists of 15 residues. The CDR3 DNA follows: TGTGCCAGCAGCCCCAATGGGGGTTGGAATCAGCCCCAGCATTTT. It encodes CASSPNGGWNQPQHF. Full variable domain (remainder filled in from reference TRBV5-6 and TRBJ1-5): DAGVTQSPTHLIKTRGQQVTLRCSPKSGHDTVSWYQQALGQGPQFIFQYYEEEERQRGNFPDRFSGHQFPNYSSELNVNALLLGDSALYLCASSPNGGWNQPQHFGDGTRLSIL.

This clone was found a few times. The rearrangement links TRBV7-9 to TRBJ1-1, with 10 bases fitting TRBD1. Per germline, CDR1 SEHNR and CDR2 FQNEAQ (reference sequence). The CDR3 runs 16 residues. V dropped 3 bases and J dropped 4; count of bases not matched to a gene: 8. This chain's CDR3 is CASSFDRGQGSTEAFF. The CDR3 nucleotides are TGTGCCAGCAGCTTCGACAGGGGGCAGGGGAGCACTGAAGCTTTCTTT.

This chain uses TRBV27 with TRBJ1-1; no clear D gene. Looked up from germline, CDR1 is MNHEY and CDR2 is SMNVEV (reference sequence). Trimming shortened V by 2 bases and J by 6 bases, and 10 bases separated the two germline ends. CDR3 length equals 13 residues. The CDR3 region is CASSLEGFAEAFF. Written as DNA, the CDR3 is TGTGCCAGCAGTTTAGAAGGGTTCGCTGAAGCTTTCTTT.

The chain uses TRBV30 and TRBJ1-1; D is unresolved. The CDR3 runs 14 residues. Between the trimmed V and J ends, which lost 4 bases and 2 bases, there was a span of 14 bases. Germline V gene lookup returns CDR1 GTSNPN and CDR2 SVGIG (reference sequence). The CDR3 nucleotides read TGTGCCTGGAAGGGAGTAAGGGAAAACACTGAAGCTTTCTTT. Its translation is CAWKGVRENTEAFF.

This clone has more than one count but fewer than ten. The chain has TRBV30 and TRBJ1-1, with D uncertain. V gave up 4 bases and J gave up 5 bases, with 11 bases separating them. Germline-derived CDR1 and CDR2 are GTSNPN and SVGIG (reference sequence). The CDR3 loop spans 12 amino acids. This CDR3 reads CAWTGPPTEAFF. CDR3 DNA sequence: TGTGCCTGGACCGGACCCCCGACTGAAGCTTTCTTT.